Presented here are 21 T cell receptor beta chains from one specimen sequenced in a study of cytomegalovirus exposure and HLA in healthy donors. PCR employed 60 Vbeta and 13 Jbeta primers. Libraries were prepared by immunoSEQ multiplex PCR; TCRdb keeps only in-frame clonotypes and omits some of them. The sample records more than 85,000 clones, around 86% being singletons. The sample was PBMCs. The receptors originated from a woman in her thirties in good health and CMV-seronegative.

A single count supports this clone. The chain is built from TRBV5-5 and TRBJ2-3, with D hard to call. Trimming stripped 0 bases from V and 2 bases from J, with 10 bases between. Germline V gene lookup returns CDR1 SGHKS and CDR2 YYEKEE (reference sequence). CDR3 length: 15 residues. CDR3 protein: CASSLGSQNTDTQYF. CDR3 nucleotide sequence: TGTGCCAGCAGCTTGGGGTCCCAGAACACAGATACGCAGTATTTT.

This clone has only a few counts. The V gene is TRBV7-9, the J gene TRBJ1-3, with D unresolved. The CDR3 length is 13 residues. V shed 5 bases and J shed 4 bases, with 9 bases lying between them. Germline CDR1 reads SEHNR; CDR2 reads FQNEAQ (reference sequence). The CDR3 loop reads CASSPRRGNTIYF. CDR3 DNA sequence: TGTGCCAGCAGCCCCCGTCGGGGAAACACCATATATTTT.

The gene calls are TRBV7-2 and TRBJ2-3; 11 bases line up with TRBD2. Germline V lookup: CDR1 SGHTA, CDR2 FQGNSA. Trimming cost V 1 base and J 3 bases; bases outside gene matches: 3. The length of the CDR3 is 16 residues. Here the CDR3 reads CASSLGSSGRTDTQYF. CDR3 nucleotide sequence: TGTGCCAGCAGCTTAGGTTCTAGCGGGAGGACAGATACGCAGTATTTT.

The chain uses TRBV9 and TRBJ2-7, with D perhaps matching TRBD2 (5 bases). In germline, CDR1 is SGDLS, CDR2 YYNGEE. The CDR3 is 15 amino acids. The V gene lost 5 bases and the J gene lost 5 bases, with 20 bases spanning the gap. CDR3 loop: CASSWALRGSHEQYF. The DNA for the CDR3 is TGTGCCAGCAGTTGGGCTCTCCGGGGTTCCCACGAGCAGTACTTC.

The J gene is TRBJ2-7, the V gene TRBV11-2; 7 bases align to TRBD2. The CDR3 is made up of 17 amino acids. Trimming cost V 0 bases and J 0 bases; bases outside gene matches: 8. Germline loops: CDR1 SGHAT, CDR2 FQNNGV. This CDR3 reads CASSLDAGLHFSYEQYF. Here the CDR3 DNA reads TGTGCCAGCAGCTTAGACGCGGGACTACACTTCTCCTACGAGCAGTACTTC.

The CDR3 DNA reads as TGTGCGGCGGCAGGACAGAAGTACGCCGAGCAGTACTTC. Translating gives CAAAGQKYAEQYF. The chain joins TRBV25-1 to TRBJ2-7, with a weak D call TRBD1 (6 bases). CDR1 MGHDK and CDR2 SYGVNS come from the germline V gene. The length of the CDR3 is 13 residues.

The chain is built from TRBV7-2 and TRBJ1-5, with 9 bases matching TRBD1. The CDR3 loop spans 17 amino acids. In germline, CDR1 is SGHTA, CDR2 FQGNSA. J lost 2 bases, V lost 5 bases, and 10 bases had no gene match. CDR3 nucleotide sequence: TGTGCCAGCAGCCGTGGGACAGGGCGTTTGGGCAATCAGCCCCAGCATTTT. This translates into CASSRGTGRLGNQPQHF.

The V gene is TRBV5-4, the J gene TRBJ2-5; 8 bases line up with TRBD1. The length of the CDR3 is 16 residues. Losses at the gene ends were 4 bases for V and 4 bases for J; bases not matched to a gene: 12. Germline-derived CDR1 and CDR2 are SGHNT and YYREEE (reference sequence). The CDR3 sequence: CASSPTGGQKRETQYF. The CDR3 DNA follows: TGTGCCAGCAGCCCCACAGGGGGGCAGAAGCGAGAGACCCAGTACTTC.

This chain's CDR3 is CASSLNTDTEAFF. The CDR3 nucleotides read TGCGCCAGCAGCTTGAACACCGACACTGAAGCTTTCTTT. The chain links TRBV5-1 to TRBJ1-1, with D unclear. Trimming cost V 1 base and J 3 bases, with 7 bases left between them. The CDR3 has 13 amino acids. Germline assignment: CDR1 SGHRS and CDR2 YFSETQ.

Here the CDR3 reads CATSQSLPSGGEQYF. For the CDR3, the DNA is TGTGCCACCAGCCAGAGCTTACCTAGCGGGGGCGAGCAGTACTTC. The chain has TRBV15 and TRBJ2-7; TRBD2 matches at 10 bases. V dropped 5 bases and J dropped 6; count of bases not matched to a gene: 10. The CDR3 loop spans 15 amino acids. Germline lookup yields CDR1 LNHNV and CDR2 YYDKDF (reference sequence).

The J gene is TRBJ2-5, the V gene TRBV7-8; 11 bases map to TRBD2. The DNA end favors TRBJ2-7, so the J call may be wrong. From germline, CDR1 is SGHVS and CDR2 FQNEAQ. The length of the CDR3 is 16 residues. This CDR3 is CASSPRTSGPTYEQYF. DNA of the CDR3: TGTGCCAGCAGCCCCCGGACTAGCGGGCCTACCTACGAGCAGTACTTC.

The CDR3 DNA is TGTGCCAGTAGTATCTATGCCGGGACAGGGAACTCCTACGAGCAGTACTTC. Protein product: CASSIYAGTGNSYEQYF. The chain combines TRBV19 with TRBJ2-7, with TRBD1 identical over 9 bases. The CDR3 is 17 amino acids. Germline CDR1 and CDR2: LNHDA and SQIVND (reference sequence). Trimming at V came to 3 bases and at J to 0 bases, leaving 9 bases not matched to a gene.

V and J are TRBV5-8 and TRBJ1-2; 8 bases match TRBD1. V lost 5 bases to trimming and J lost 5 bases; unmatched junction nucleotides: 8. Germline CDR1 is SGHTS and CDR2 is YDEGEE. CDR3 length equals 14 residues. The CDR3 nucleotides read TGTGCCAGCAGTCGTCCGGGACAGGAGTATGGCTACACCTTC. This translates into CASSRPGQEYGYTF. The complete variable domain, with remaining parts taken from reference TRBV5-8 and TRBJ1-2, reads EAGVTQSPTHLIKTRGQQATLRCSPISGHTSVYWYQQALGLGLQFLLWYDEGEERNRGNFPPRFSGRQFPNYSSELNVNALELEDSALYLCASSRPGQEYGYTFGSGTRLTVV.

The genes are TRBV27 and TRBJ1-2; TRBD1 aligns across 10 bases. Germline CDR1 MNHEY, CDR2 SMNVEV (reference sequence). The CDR3 consists of 12 residues. Losses at the gene ends were 6 bases for V and 8 bases for J; bases not matched to a gene: 3. For the CDR3, the DNA is TGTGCCAGCAGGACAGGGGGCGACGGCTACACCTTC. It specifies CASRTGGDGYTF.

The J gene is TRBJ2-7, the V gene TRBV7-6, with TRBD2 as a possible D gene (6 bases). Germline assignment: CDR1 SGHVS and CDR2 FNYEAQ. The CDR3 is 17 amino acids. V gave up 5 bases and J gave up 1 base, with 21 bases separating them. CDR3 bases: TGTGCCAGCAGCCCTGGAGTGGGGAGGATCGGGTCCTACGAGCAGTACTTC. This encodes CASSPGVGRIGSYEQYF.

The chain employs TRBV7-2 and TRBJ2-5; 7 bases fit TRBD1. The germline V gene has CDR1 SGHTA and CDR2 FQGNSA. V trimming: 1 base; J trimming: 6 bases; junction bases outside the gene matches: 11. The CDR3 spans 16 residues. CDR3 sequence (DNA): TGTGCCAGCAGCTTAGTTACAGGGGTTAAGGCTAAGACCCAGTACTTC. This translates into CASSLVTGVKAKTQYF.

This chain joins TRBV9 and TRBJ2-5; 10 nucleotides match TRBD2. V gave up 3 bases and J gave up 9 bases; unmatched junction bases: 8. Germline CDR1 reads SGDLS; CDR2 reads YYNGEE. The CDR3 length is 14 residues. CDR3 coding DNA: TGTGCCAGCAGCGATAGAGCGGGAGGGCCGGCCCAGTACTTC. As protein: CASSDRAGGPAQYF.

V gene TRBV21-1 combines with J gene TRBJ1-2; TRBD1 was called by the table and not checked on the DNA. TRBV21-1 is a pseudogene segment. This CDR3 has 17 amino acids. This CDR3 is CASSKEDRGYSNYGYTF. CDR3 nucleotides: TGTGCCAGCAGCAAAGAAGACAGGGGGTATTCTAACTATGGCTACACCTTC.

This clone appeared a few times. J is TRBJ2-2 and V is TRBV4-3; 8 nucleotides match TRBD2. This CDR3 comprises 17 residues. J lost 3 bases, V lost 4 bases, and 10 bases had no gene match. Germline CDR1 and CDR2: LGHNA and YSLEER. In nucleotides, the CDR3 is TGCGCCAGCAGCCGCCAGGTCCCGGGAGGGTACACCGGGGAGCTGTTTTTT. It codes for CASSRQVPGGYTGELFF.

Of note for this clone: The junction departs from the called germline gene at one end, perhaps through a read error. V and J are TRBV5-5 and TRBJ1-1; 7 positions agree with TRBD1. The CDR3 runs 17 residues. Germline V gene sequence: CDR1 SGHKS, CDR2 YYEKEE (reference sequence). As DNA, the CDR3 is TGTACCAGCAGCTTTGATTACAGGGGTTTGGTGAACACTGAAGCTTTCTTT. The encoded protein is CTSSFDYRGLVNTEAFF.

The genes are TRBV30 and TRBJ2-3; 10 bases map to TRBD1. Germline trimming cut 0 bases from V and 3 bases from J; bases unmatched to any gene: 3. Germline V gene data show CDR1 as GTSNPN and CDR2 as SVGIG (reference sequence). This CDR3 is 15 amino acids long. This chain's CDR3 is CAWSVGTGETDTQYF. The CDR3 DNA is TGTGCCTGGAGTGTAGGGACAGGGGAGACAGATACGCAGTATTTT.